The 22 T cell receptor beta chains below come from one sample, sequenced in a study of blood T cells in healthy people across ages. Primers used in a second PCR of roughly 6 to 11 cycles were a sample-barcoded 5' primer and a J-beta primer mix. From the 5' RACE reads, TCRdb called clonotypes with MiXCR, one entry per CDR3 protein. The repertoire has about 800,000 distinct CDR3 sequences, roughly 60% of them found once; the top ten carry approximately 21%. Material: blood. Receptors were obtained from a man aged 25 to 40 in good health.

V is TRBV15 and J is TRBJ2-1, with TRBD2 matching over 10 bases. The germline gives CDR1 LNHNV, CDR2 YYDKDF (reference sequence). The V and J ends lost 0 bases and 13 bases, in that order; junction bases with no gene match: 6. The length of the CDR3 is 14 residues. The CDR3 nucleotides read TGTGCCACCAGCAGAGATGGACTAGCGGACATTCAGTTCTTC. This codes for CATSRDGLADIQFF.

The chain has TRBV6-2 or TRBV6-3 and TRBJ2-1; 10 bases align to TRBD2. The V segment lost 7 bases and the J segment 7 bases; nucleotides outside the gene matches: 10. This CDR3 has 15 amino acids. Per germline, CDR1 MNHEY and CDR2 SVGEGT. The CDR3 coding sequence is TGTGCCAGCAAACGGACTAGCGGAATTGGAAATGAGCAGTTCTTC. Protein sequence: CASKRTSGIGNEQFF.

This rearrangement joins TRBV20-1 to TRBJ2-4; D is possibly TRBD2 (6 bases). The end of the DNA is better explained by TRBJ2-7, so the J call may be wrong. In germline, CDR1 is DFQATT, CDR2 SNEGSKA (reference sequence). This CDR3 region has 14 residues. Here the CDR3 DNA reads TGCAGTGCTAGGTTCGGGGGTGTTGCCTACGAGCAGTACTTC. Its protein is CSARFGGVAYEQYF.

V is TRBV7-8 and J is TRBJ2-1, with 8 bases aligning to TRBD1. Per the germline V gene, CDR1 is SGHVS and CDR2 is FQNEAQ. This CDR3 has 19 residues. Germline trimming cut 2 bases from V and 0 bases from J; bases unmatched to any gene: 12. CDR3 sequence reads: CASSLRSDRESSSYNEQFF. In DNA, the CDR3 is TGTGCCAGCAGCTTACGGTCGGACAGGGAGTCGAGCTCCTACAATGAGCAGTTCTTC.

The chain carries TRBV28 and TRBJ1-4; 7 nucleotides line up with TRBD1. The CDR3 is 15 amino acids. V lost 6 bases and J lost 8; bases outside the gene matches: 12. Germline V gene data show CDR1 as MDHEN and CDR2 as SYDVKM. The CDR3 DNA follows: TGTGCCAGCAGATTACGAGGGGGCGCGAGGGAAAAACTGTTTTTT. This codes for CASRLRGGAREKLFF.

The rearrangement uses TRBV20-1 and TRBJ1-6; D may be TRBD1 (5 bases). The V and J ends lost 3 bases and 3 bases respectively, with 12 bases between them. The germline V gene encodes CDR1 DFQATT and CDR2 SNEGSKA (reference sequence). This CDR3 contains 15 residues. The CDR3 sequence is CSASVGAGYNSPLHF. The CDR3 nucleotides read TGCAGTGCTAGTGTAGGGGCCGGCTATAATTCACCCCTCCACTTT.

The DNA of the CDR3 is TGCAGTGCTAGAGCTCTGGGAGAAGAGACCCAGTACTTC. Its protein product is CSARALGEETQYF. The V gene is TRBV20-1, the J gene TRBJ2-5; weak D call: TRBD2 (5 bases). Trimming removed 1 base from V and 3 bases from J, with 9 bases in between. The CDR3 is 13 amino acids. Germline CDR1 and CDR2: DFQATT and SNEGSKA (reference sequence).

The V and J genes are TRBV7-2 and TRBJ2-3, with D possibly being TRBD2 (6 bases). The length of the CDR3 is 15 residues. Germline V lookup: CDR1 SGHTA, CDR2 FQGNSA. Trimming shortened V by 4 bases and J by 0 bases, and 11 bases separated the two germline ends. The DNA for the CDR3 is TGTGCCAGCAGCTCTGTAGCGGAAAGCACAGATACGCAGTATTTT. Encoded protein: CASSSVAESTDTQYF.

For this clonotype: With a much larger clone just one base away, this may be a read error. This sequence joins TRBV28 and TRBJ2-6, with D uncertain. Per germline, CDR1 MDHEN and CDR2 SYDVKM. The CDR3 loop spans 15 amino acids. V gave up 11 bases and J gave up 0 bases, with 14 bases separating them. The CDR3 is CAGTRGDSGANVLTF. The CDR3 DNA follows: TGTGCCGGCACTCGAGGAGACTCTGGGGCCAACGTCCTGACTTTC.

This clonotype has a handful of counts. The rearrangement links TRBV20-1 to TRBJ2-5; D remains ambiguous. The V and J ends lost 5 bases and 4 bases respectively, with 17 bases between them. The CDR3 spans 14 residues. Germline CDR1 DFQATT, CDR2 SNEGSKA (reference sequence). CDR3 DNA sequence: TGCAGTGCTCCCCCTGGGGTGACGGGAGAGACCCAGTACTTC. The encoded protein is CSAPPGVTGETQYF.

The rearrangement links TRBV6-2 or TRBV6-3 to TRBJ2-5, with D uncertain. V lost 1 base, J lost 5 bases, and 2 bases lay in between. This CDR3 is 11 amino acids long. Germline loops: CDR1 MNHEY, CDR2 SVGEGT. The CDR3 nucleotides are TGTGCCAGCAGTTACTATGAGACCCAGTACTTC. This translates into CASSYYETQYF.

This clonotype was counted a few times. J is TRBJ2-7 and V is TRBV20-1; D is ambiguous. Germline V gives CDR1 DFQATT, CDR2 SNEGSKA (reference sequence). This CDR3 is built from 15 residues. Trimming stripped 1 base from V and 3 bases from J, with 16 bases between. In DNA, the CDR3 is TGCAGTGCTAGAGTAAAGGGATCCCTTGTCTACGAGCAGTACTTC. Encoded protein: CSARVKGSLVYEQYF.

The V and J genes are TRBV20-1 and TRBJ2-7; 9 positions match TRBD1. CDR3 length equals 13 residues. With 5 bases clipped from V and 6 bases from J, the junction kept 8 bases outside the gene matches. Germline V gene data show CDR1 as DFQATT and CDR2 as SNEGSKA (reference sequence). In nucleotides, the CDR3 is TGCAGTGCTCACAGGGGGCAAATAGGCGAGCAGTACTTC. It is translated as CSAHRGQIGEQYF.

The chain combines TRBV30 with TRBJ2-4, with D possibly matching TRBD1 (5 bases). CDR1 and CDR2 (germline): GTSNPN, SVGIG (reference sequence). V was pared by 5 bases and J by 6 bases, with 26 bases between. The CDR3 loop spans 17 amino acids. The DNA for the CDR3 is TGTGCCTGGGACCCTGAATCGATATCTAGGGGTCCAAACATTCAGTACTTC. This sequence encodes CAWDPESISRGPNIQYF.

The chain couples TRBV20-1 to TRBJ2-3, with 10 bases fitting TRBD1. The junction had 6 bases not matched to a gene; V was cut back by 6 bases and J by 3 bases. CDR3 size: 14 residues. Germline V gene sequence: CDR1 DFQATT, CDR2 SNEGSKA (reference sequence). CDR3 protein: CSATGTGDTDTQYF. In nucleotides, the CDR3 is TGCAGTGCGACCGGGACAGGGGATACAGATACGCAGTATTTT.

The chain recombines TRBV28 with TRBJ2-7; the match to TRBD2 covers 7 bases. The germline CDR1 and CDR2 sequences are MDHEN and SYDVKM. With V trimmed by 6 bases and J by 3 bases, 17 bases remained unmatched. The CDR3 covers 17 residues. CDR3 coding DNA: TGTGCCAGCAGCCCCGTTCTCCTAGGGCAGCGGGGCTACGAGCAGTACTTC. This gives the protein CASSPVLLGQRGYEQYF. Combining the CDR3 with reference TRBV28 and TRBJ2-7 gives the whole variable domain DVKVTQSSRYLVKRTGEKVFLECVQDMDHENMFWYRQDPGLGLRLIYFSYDVKMKEKGDIPEGYSVSREKKERFSLILESASTNQTSMYLCASSPVLLGQRGYEQYFGPGTRLTVT.

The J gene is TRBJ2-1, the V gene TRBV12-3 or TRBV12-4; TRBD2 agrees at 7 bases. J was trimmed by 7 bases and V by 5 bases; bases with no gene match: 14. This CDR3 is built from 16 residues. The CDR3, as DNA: TGTGCCAGCAGTGATGAGCGGGGAGGGCCGTTAAATGAGCAGTTCTTC. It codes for CASSDERGGPLNEQFF.

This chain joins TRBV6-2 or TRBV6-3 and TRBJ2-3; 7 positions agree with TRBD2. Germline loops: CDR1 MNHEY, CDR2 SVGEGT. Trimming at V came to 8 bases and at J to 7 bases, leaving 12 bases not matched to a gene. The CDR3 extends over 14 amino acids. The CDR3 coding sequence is TGTGCCAGCCGAAAGGGACTAATCCTTTATACGCAGTATTTT. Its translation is CASRKGLILYTQYF.

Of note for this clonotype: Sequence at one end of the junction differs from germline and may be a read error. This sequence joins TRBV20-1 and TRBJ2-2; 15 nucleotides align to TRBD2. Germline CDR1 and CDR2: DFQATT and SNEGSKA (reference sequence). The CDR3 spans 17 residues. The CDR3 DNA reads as TGTAGTGCTAGAGGACTAGCGGGGGGGGCGAACACCGGGGAGCTGTTTTTT. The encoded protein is CSARGLAGGANTGELFF.

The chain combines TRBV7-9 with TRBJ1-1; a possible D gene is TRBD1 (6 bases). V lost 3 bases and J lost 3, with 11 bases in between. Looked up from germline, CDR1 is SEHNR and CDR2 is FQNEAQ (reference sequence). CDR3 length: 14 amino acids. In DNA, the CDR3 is TGTGCCAGCAGCTTCCCCGACAGGTACACTGAAGCTTTCTTT. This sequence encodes CASSFPDRYTEAFF.

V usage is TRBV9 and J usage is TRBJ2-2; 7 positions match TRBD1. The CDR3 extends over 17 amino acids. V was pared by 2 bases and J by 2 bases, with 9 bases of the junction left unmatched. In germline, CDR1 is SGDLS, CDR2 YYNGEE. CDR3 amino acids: CASSVKVGTANTGELFF. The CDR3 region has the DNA TGTGCCAGCAGCGTTAAGGTTGGGACAGCTAACACCGGGGAGCTGTTTTTT.

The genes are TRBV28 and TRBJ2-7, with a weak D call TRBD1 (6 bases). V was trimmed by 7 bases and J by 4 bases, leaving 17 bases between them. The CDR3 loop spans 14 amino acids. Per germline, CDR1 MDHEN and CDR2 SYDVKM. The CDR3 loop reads CASKETGGIYEQYF. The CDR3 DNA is TGTGCCAGCAAAGAGACAGGAGGTATATACGAGCAGTACTTC. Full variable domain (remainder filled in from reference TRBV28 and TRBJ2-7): DVKVTQSSRYLVKRTGEKVFLECVQDMDHENMFWYRQDPGLGLRLIYFSYDVKMKEKGDIPEGYSVSREKKERFSLILESASTNQTSMYLCASKETGGIYEQYFGPGTRLTVT.